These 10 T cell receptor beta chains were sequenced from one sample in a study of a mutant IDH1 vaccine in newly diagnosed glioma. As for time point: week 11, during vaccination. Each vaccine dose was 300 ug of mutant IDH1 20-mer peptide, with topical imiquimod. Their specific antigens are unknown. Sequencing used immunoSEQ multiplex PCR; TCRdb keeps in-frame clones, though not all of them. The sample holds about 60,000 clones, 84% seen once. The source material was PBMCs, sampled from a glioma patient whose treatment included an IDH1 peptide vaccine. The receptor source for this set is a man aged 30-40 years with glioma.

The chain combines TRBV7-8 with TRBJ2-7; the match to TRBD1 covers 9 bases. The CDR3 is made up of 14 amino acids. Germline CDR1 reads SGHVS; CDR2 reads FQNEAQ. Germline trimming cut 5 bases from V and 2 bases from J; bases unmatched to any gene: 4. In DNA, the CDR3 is TGTGCCAGCAGCCTTAGGACAGGGGCCTACGAGCAGTACTTC. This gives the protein CASSLRTGAYEQYF. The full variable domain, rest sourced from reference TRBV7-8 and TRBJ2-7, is GAGVSQSPRYKVAKRGQDVALRCDPISGHVSLFWYQQALGQGPEFLTYFQNEAQLDKSGLPSDRFFAERPEGSVSTLKIQRTQQEDSAVYLCASSLRTGAYEQYFGPGTRLTVT.

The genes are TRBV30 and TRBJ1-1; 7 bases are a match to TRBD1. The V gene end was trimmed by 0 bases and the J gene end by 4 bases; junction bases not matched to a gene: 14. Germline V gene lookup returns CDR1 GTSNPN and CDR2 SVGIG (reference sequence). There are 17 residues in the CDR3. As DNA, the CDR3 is TGTGCCTGGAGTGTAGAGAGGGGGCCCGGGGTGAGCACTGAAGCTTTCTTT. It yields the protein CAWSVERGPGVSTEAFF.

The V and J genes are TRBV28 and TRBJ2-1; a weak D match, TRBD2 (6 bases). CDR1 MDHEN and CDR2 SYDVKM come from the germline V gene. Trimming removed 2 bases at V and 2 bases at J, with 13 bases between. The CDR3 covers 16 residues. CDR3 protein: CASSLKVAATYNEQFF. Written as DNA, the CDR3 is TGTGCCAGCAGTTTAAAGGTAGCGGCGACCTACAATGAGCAGTTCTTC.

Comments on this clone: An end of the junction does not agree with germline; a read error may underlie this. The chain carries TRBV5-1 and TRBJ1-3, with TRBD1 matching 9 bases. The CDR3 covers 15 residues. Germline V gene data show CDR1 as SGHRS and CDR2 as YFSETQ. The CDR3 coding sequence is TGCGCCAGCAGGTTGGGACAGGGATCTGGAAACACCATATATTTT. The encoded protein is CASRLGQGSGNTIYF.

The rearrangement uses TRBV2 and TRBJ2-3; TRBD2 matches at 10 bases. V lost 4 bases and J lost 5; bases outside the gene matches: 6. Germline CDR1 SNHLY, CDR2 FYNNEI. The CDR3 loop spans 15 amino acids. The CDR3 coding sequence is TGTGCCAGCAGTGCGTCTAGCGGGAGCCTAGATACGCAGTATTTT. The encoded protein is CASSASSGSLDTQYF.

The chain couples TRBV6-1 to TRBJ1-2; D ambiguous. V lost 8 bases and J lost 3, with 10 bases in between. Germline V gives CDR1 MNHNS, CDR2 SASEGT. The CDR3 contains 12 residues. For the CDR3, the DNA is TGTGCCAGCGGTGGGCAGTACTATGGCTACACCTTC. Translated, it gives CASGGQYYGYTF.

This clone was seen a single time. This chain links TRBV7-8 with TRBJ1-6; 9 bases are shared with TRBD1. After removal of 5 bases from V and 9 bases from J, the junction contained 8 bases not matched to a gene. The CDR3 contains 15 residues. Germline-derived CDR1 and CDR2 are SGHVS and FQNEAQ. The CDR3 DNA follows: TGTGCCAGCAGCCGCCCGGGACAGGGTGGTTCACCCCTCCACTTT. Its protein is CASSRPGQGGSPLHF.

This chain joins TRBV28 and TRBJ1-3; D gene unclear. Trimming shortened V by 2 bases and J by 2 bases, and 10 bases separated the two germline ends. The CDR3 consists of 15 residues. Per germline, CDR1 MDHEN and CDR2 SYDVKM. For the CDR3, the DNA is TGTGCCAGCAGTTTAGCCGGGAGAACTGGAAACACCATATATTTT. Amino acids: CASSLAGRTGNTIYF.

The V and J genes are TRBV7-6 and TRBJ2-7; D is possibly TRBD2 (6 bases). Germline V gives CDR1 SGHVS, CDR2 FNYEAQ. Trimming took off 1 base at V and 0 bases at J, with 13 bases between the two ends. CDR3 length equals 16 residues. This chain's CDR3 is CASSLGGGISSYEQYF. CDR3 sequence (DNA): TGTGCCAGCAGCTTAGGAGGCGGGATAAGCTCCTACGAGCAGTACTTC.

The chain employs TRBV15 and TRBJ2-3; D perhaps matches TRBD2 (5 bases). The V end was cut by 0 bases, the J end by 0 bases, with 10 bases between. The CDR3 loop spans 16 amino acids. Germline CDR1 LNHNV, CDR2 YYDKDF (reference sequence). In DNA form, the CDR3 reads TGTGCCACCAGCAGAGATCCGGGAATCAGCACAGATACGCAGTATTTT. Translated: CATSRDPGISTDTQYF.